This TCR beta chain was captured in a study of cytotoxic CD8 clonotypes in ibrutinib-treated CLL. Losses at the gene ends were 2 bases for V and 1 base for J; bases not matched to a gene: 7. The CDR3 is 16 residues long. Germline lookup yields CDR1 MNHNS and CDR2 SASEGT. Deep sequencing aimed at 1 in 200,000 to 1 in 1 million T cells' resolution. Libraries were prepared by immunoSEQ multiplex PCR; TCRdb keeps only in-frame clonotypes and omits some of them. The table includes about 50,000 clones, roughly three fifths detected once. The sequence derives from a human donor with chronic lymphocytic leukemia. The chain links TRBV6-1 to TRBJ1-1, with TRBD1 identical over 7 bases. This sample comprised PBMCs, obtained after 24 months of ibrutinib treatment. The CDR3 here is CASSEYFGTANTEAFF. The CDR3 DNA sequence: TGTGCCAGCAGTGAATATTTCGGGACAGCGAACACTGAAGCTTTCTTT.